The following is a TCR beta chain sequence with its context. Its antigen is currently not known. Per-base quality was not reported, and no clone a single base away is much larger than it. The data belong to a study of blood T cell repertoires in COVID-19 (TCRdb year 2020). General notes on the study: Samples covering the acute and convalescent phases of COVID-19 were provided by collaborators in the United States, Italy and Spain. Nearly every sample came with metadata listing a de-identified subject ID, COVID-19 status, age in years and sex. Where available, HLA class I and class II types were taken from metadata supplied by the sample provider and were not determined by assay-based typing. The prospective study material was composed of cDNA or gDNA derived from T cells, B-cell-depleted T cells, or PBMCs. The samples were drawn from the first 160 participants of the ongoing ImmuneRACE study and from 1,200 or so subjects provided by 6 global collaborators. The repertoires were made available in a free public database intended to serve as a resource for research on the immune response to SARS-CoV-2. Subjects who had been exposed to COVID-19, were actively infected with it, or had recovered from it provided the deeply sampled blood TCRbeta repertoires that made up the dataset. Findings and caveats that apply to the study as a whole: How much clinical and demographic metadata was included differed by source and by participant, and the metadata was provided uncurated.

The germline V gene (reference sequence) provides CDR1 MNHEY and CDR2 SMNVEV. At the junction V is shortened by 6 bases and J by 1 base; bases outside the gene matches: 8. From the cysteine through the phenylalanine, the CDR3 covers 15 amino acids. Only the CDR3 DNA stays, 45 bases, in frame from base 1. One collaborating source in Seattle enrolled patients while the patients were actively infected and followed the patients over time throughout the course of disease. Each collaborating institution followed its own protocols to collect whole blood in K2EDTA tubes. For TCRbeta analysis, collaborators shipped samples in one of three forms: frozen whole blood, isolated PBMCs, or DNA extracted from either of those sample types. TCRbeta CDR3 regions were amplified from genomic DNA using the immunoSEQ Assay, a bias-controlled multiplex PCR. Per the authors' processing: The number of nucleated cells in each sample was estimated from the amplification of reference gene primers within the assay. To quantify the absolute abundance of each unique TCRbeta CDR3 rearrangement, sequence reads were collapsed and filtered. Productive Simpson clonality was computed per sample as the square root of Simpson's diversity index over productive rearrangements. Sourced from immuneACCESS, this table was stored by TCRdb with only in-frame sequences that have V and J called. A share of the clones is absent; for the studies checked, an unresolved V gene accounts for under half, and the remainder has no known explanation. V and J calls and clone size are those listed in that table; D and trimming were worked out from the DNA. The sample data list over 150,000 clones, and over 80% of these were observed just once. 6% to 7% of the sample is held by the ten biggest clonotypes.

The clonotype comes from a woman aged 40 to 55 with COVID-19, enrolled during active disease. The sequence links TRBV27 to TRBJ1-2, with TRBD1 matching 7 junction bases. The sample taken for sequencing was peripheral blood. The nucleotide sequence reads as follows: TGTGCCAGCAGCCAAACCCGACAGGGTAACTATGGCTACACCTTC. Protein translation: CASSQTRQGNYGYTF.